The clone carrying this T cell receptor beta chain was counted only a few times. It was during active infection that Seattle patients were enrolled and then longitudinally followed. V was shortened by 7 bases and J by 4 bases, with 17 bases between the two germline ends. The CDR3 covers 15 residues. CDR1 is WNHNN, CDR2 SYGVQD, per germline (reference sequence). This sample was taken from a study of blood T cell repertoires in COVID-19. Study-wide background: The study drew acute and convalescent COVID-19 samples from the United States, Italy and Spain. PBMCs, B-cell-depleted T cells, or T cells provided the cDNA or gDNA that made up the material.

In the authors' methods: For nucleated cells, counts were estimated from reference gene primer amplification. Sequencing used immunoSEQ multiplex PCR; TCRdb keeps in-frame clones, though not all of them. V and J calls and clone size follow that table, whereas D and trimming were derived from the DNA. The sample holds approximately 190,000 clones; 82% are singletons and the top ten take roughly 7.1%. Sequenced material: peripheral blood. This clonotype was sampled from a woman aged 60-75 years with COVID-19, enrolled during active disease. The chain recombines TRBV10-1 with TRBJ1-5; D is perhaps TRBD1 (6 bases). CDR3 region: CASTSAGVQNQPQHF. CDR3 nucleotides: TGCGCCAGCACCTCGGCAGGGGTACAAAATCAGCCCCAGCATTTT.